Shown below are 21 T cell receptor beta chains from a single sample sequenced in a study of intratumoral heterogeneity in liver cancer. This table comes from immunoSEQ multiplex PCR, and its TCRdb copy is limited to in-frame clones, with some not included. There are 21,000 or so clones in the sample; approximately 70% occur only once, and roughly 17% lies in the top ten. The sample in question was tumor-adjacent normal tissue, obtained before any cancer treatment. These receptors came from a woman in her 70s with hepatocellular carcinoma.

The chain is built from TRBV5-5 and TRBJ1-3; 9 bases align to TRBD1. CDR3 length: 15 amino acids. With 4 bases clipped from V and 2 bases from J, the junction kept 4 bases outside the gene matches. The germline gives CDR1 SGHKS, CDR2 YYEKEE (reference sequence). The CDR3: CASSDRDRAGNTIYF. The CDR3 nucleotides read TGTGCCAGCAGCGACCGGGACAGGGCTGGAAACACCATATATTTT.

The chain joins TRBV5-4 to TRBJ1-2; D perhaps matches TRBD1 (6 bases). The CDR3 length is 14 residues. V was trimmed by 2 bases and J by 3 bases, leaving 11 bases between them. Germline-derived CDR1 and CDR2 are SGHNT and YYREEE (reference sequence). The CDR3 coding sequence is TGTGCCAGCAGCTTACAGGGAGGCCACTATGGCTACACCTTC. Amino acid sequence: CASSLQGGHYGYTF.

By sample share, this clone is medium-sized (0.01 to 0.1%). The rearrangement links TRBV28 to TRBJ2-5; no clear D. The CDR3 has 13 amino acids. From germline, CDR1 is MDHEN and CDR2 SYDVKM. V was cut by 6 bases and J by 2 bases, with 10 bases left in between. CDR3 loop: CASRSIDQETQYF. CDR3 DNA: TGTGCCAGCAGATCCATTGATCAAGAGACCCAGTACTTC. Looking up the rest from reference TRBV28 and TRBJ2-5 gives the full variable domain: DVKVTQSSRYLVKRTGEKVFLECVQDMDHENMFWYRQDPGLGLRLIYFSYDVKMKEKGDIPEGYSVSREKKERFSLILESASTNQTSMYLCASRSIDQETQYFGPGTRLLVL.

The chain joins TRBV11-1 to TRBJ2-7, with D hard to call. Germline V gene lookup returns CDR1 SGHAT and CDR2 FQDESV (reference sequence). There are 15 residues in the CDR3. V was cut by 4 bases and J by 4 bases, with 17 bases left in between. The CDR3 loop reads CASSSKLGLIYEQYF. In DNA form, the CDR3 reads TGTGCCAGCAGCTCAAAGTTGGGCTTGATTTACGAGCAGTACTTC.

The sample holds a few counts of this clone. The genes are TRBV14 and TRBJ2-1, with D unresolved. The germline CDR1 and CDR2 sequences are SGHDN and FVKESK. The V end was cut by 0 bases, the J end by 10 bases, with 13 bases between. This CDR3 contains 14 residues. The CDR3 loop reads CASSQDIDGLEQFF. DNA for the CDR3: TGTGCCAGCAGCCAAGACATCGACGGGCTAGAGCAGTTCTTC.

This chain links TRBV18 with TRBJ1-5; possibly TRBD1 for D (5 bases). The germline V gene encodes CDR1 KGHSH and CDR2 LQKENI. The ends were cut back, 3 bases at V and 3 bases at J, with 12 bases in the middle. The CDR3 spans 15 residues. CDR3: CASSPTGADNQPQHF. DNA for the CDR3: TGTGCCAGCTCACCTACCGGGGCCGACAATCAGCCCCAGCATTTT.

The V gene is TRBV30, the J gene TRBJ2-2; 9 positions agree with TRBD2. The CDR3 loop spans 15 amino acids. In germline, CDR1 is GTSNPN, CDR2 SVGIG (reference sequence). The CDR3 protein is CASQVLAGTAGELFF. In DNA form, the CDR3 reads TGTGCTTCCCAGGTCCTAGCGGGAACGGCCGGGGAGCTGTTTTTT.

This clone was seen a handful of times. This chain uses TRBV4-1 with TRBJ2-2, with TRBD2 as a possible D gene (5 bases). The germline CDR1 and CDR2 sequences are MGHRA and YSYEKL. The V end lost 3 bases, the J end lost 5 bases, and 19 bases lay between the germline ends. The CDR3 runs to 17 residues. CDR3 in amino acids: CASSQGIGRGRTGELFF. CDR3 in DNA: TGCGCCAGCAGCCAGGGGATAGGCCGGGGAAGGACCGGGGAGCTGTTTTTT.

Only a few counts were recorded for this clone. The chain combines TRBV5-1 with TRBJ1-4; D gene uncertain. The CDR3 is 15 amino acids. The V gene lost 4 bases and the J gene lost 5 bases, with 15 bases spanning the gap. CDR1 is SGHRS, CDR2 YFSETQ, per germline. CDR3 in DNA: TGCGCCAGCAGCCGGATGGGTGCGATGAATGAAAAACTGTTTTTT. Protein: CASSRMGAMNEKLFF. Complete variable domain (other parts from reference TRBV5-1 and TRBJ1-4): KAGVTQTPRYLIKTRGQQVTLSCSPISGHRSVSWYQQTPGQGLQFLFEYFSETQRNKGNFPGRFSGRQFSNSRSEMNVSTLELGDSALYLCASSRMGAMNEKLFFGSGTQLSVL.

The genes are TRBV25-1 and TRBJ2-5; tentative D call: TRBD2 (6 bases). The CDR3 sequence is 14 residues long. V was cut by 3 bases and J by 5 bases, with 13 bases left in between. Germline V gives CDR1 MGHDK, CDR2 SYGVNS. The CDR3 sequence: CASSESRGRETQYF. The CDR3 coding sequence is TGTGCCAGCAGTGAGTCGCGGGGCCGGGAGACCCAGTACTTC.

The rearrangement links TRBV9 to TRBJ1-2; D unclear. This CDR3 region has 13 residues. Germline V CDR1 and CDR2: SGDLS, YYNGEE. Trimming removed 0 bases at V and 1 base at J, with 4 bases between. CDR3 in amino acids: CASSVDSNYGYTF. In DNA form, the CDR3 reads TGTGCCAGCAGCGTAGACAGTAACTATGGCTACACCTTC. The complete variable domain, with remaining parts taken from reference TRBV9 and TRBJ1-2, reads DSGVTQTPKHLITATGQRVTLRCSPRSGDLSVYWYQQSLDQGLQFLIQYYNGEERAKGNILERFSAQQFPDLHSELNLSSLELGDSALYFCASSVDSNYGYTFGSGTRLTVV.

This clone was found a few times. This chain joins TRBV28 and TRBJ1-3; D call uncertain. Trimming removed 6 bases from V and 4 bases from J, with 16 bases in between. Germline CDR1 reads MDHEN; CDR2 reads SYDVKM. There are 15 residues in the CDR3. CDR3 sequence (DNA): TGTGCCAGCAGATCTCATGGACGCGCCGGAAACACCATATATTTT. It specifies CASRSHGRAGNTIYF.

The chain joins TRBV4-2 to TRBJ2-3, with a possible D match to TRBD2 (6 bases). The germline CDR1 and CDR2 sequences are LGHNA and YNFKEQ. The CDR3 is made up of 17 amino acids. The germline V and J ends were trimmed by 4 bases and 2 bases, with 19 bases remaining between them. The CDR3 reads CASSPFGSHGTTDTQYF. The CDR3 region has the DNA TGTGCCAGCAGCCCCTTCGGGAGCCACGGGACCACAGATACGCAGTATTTT.

This clone has only a few counts. The gene calls are TRBV24-1 and TRBJ1-2; D gene ambiguous. CDR1 is KGHDR, CDR2 SFDVKD, per germline. V lost 3 bases to trimming and J lost 5 bases, with 12 bases between them. The CDR3 runs to 14 residues. CDR3 in DNA: TGTGCCACCAGTGATCAGGACGCTTGGTATGGCTACACCTTC. Translation gives CATSDQDAWYGYTF.

The rearrangement joins TRBV29-1 to TRBJ1-2, with no clear D. Per the germline V gene, CDR1 is SQVTM and CDR2 is ANQGSEA. The length of the CDR3 is 12 residues. Trimming cost V 5 bases and J 4 bases, with 11 bases left between them. The CDR3 region has the DNA TGCAGCGTTAAGCCAGGAATCTATGGCTACACCTTC. Protein: CSVKPGIYGYTF.

The chain employs TRBV6-5 and TRBJ1-1; D is possibly TRBD1 (6 bases). Germline V CDR1 and CDR2: MNHEY, SVGAGI. V was pared by 5 bases and J by 10 bases, with 14 bases between. The CDR3 length is 12 residues. The CDR3, as DNA: TGTGCCAGCAGTAAACAGGGATGGGGAGCTTTCTTT. This translates into CASSKQGWGAFF.

The chain recombines TRBV6-5 with TRBJ2-3, with TRBD1 matching over 9 bases. Germline V CDR1 and CDR2: MNHEY, SVGAGI. J gave up 6 bases and V 3 bases, and 7 bases lay outside the gene matches. The length of the CDR3 is 15 residues. CDR3 residues: CASSYAGTGSDTQYF. Written as DNA, the CDR3 is TGTGCCAGCAGTTATGCGGGGACAGGGAGCGATACGCAGTATTTT.

CDR3 in DNA: TGCGCCAGCAGTGAACCTTCTAGCGGGAGGACAGATACGCAGTATTTT. Encoded protein: CASSEPSSGRTDTQYF. This chain joins TRBV10-1 and TRBJ2-3, with 11 bases lining up with TRBD2. The CDR3 sequence is 16 residues long. The germline CDR1 and CDR2 sequences are WNHNN and SYGVQD (reference sequence). Trimming cost V 3 bases and J 3 bases; bases outside gene matches: 5.

V is TRBV5-1 and J is TRBJ2-7, with 9 bases that match TRBD1. CDR1 is SGHRS and CDR2 is YFSETQ in the germline V gene. This CDR3 has 12 amino acids. V shed 7 bases, J shed 6 bases, and the junction held 5 bases outside the gene matches. The CDR3 DNA follows: TGCGCCAGCCGGGACAGGGAAGCCGAGCAGTACTTC. As protein: CASRDREAEQYF.

This chain connects TRBV5-1 to TRBJ2-1; 13 bases are shared with TRBD2. Germline lookup yields CDR1 SGHRS and CDR2 YFSETQ. The V gene end was trimmed by 8 bases and the J gene end by 8 bases; junction bases not matched to a gene: 7. The CDR3 is made up of 14 amino acids. The chain's CDR3 is CASKRTSGSYEQFF. The CDR3 DNA follows: TGCGCCAGTAAAAGGACTAGCGGGAGCTATGAGCAGTTCTTC.

The chain carries TRBV5-1 and TRBJ2-5; 7 bases align to TRBD2. Losses at the gene ends were 0 bases for V and 2 bases for J; bases not matched to a gene: 4. Germline assignment: CDR1 SGHRS and CDR2 YFSETQ. This CDR3 comprises 15 residues. The CDR3 sequence: CASSLAQAGQETQYF. As DNA, the CDR3 is TGCGCCAGCAGCTTGGCTCAAGCGGGACAAGAGACCCAGTACTTC. The whole variable domain, filled in from reference TRBV5-1 and TRBJ2-5, reads KAGVTQTPRYLIKTRGQQVTLSCSPISGHRSVSWYQQTPGQGLQFLFEYFSETQRNKGNFPGRFSGRQFSNSRSEMNVSTLELGDSALYLCASSLAQAGQETQYFGPGTRLLVL.